These 26 T cell receptor beta chains share one sample of origin, sequenced in a study of T cells in Graves' hyperthyroidism and ophthalmopathy. Template material for amplifying TCR beta CDR3 regions consisted of RNA transcripts. The TCR CDR3 first-round RT-PCR relied on the HTBI primer set. TCRdb ran MiXCR on the multiplex PCR reads and lists one entry per CDR3 protein. The sample includes about 420,000 distinct CDR3 sequences, 15% to 19% of them seen just once. Specimen: blood. The receptors were sampled from a woman in her late teens or twenties with Graves' hyperthyroidism.

This chain links TRBV6-1 with TRBJ1-5; the D is unclear. The CDR3 consists of 14 residues. V shed 7 bases and J shed 0 bases, with 10 bases lying between them. Germline-derived CDR1 and CDR2 are MNHNS and SASEGT. CDR3 in amino acids: CASKDLDSNQPQHF. In DNA form, the CDR3 reads TGTGCCAGCAAGGACTTAGATAGCAATCAGCCCCAGCATTTT.

This clonotype was counted at least ten times. The CDR3 reads CASSLGTGIFSNQPQHF. CDR3 coding DNA: TGTGCCAGCAGTCTCGGGACGGGGATTTTCAGCAATCAGCCCCAGCATTTT. The gene calls are TRBV28 and TRBJ1-5; D possibly corresponds to TRBD1 (5 bases). Looked up from germline, CDR1 is MDHEN and CDR2 is SYDVKM. Trimming took off 5 bases at V and 1 base at J, with 18 bases between the two ends. The CDR3 length is 17 residues.

This clonotype was counted a few times. The chain employs TRBV6-2 or TRBV6-3 and TRBJ2-7; TRBD2 matches at 13 bases. V lost 1 base, J lost 4 bases, and 4 bases stayed unmatched. This CDR3 is 16 amino acids long. The V gene's germline CDR1 is MNHEY and CDR2 SVGEGT. The CDR3 nucleotides are TGTGCCAGCAGTTACTTACTAGCGGGGGGGCTGTACGAGCAGTACTTC. It specifies CASSYLLAGGLYEQYF.

This clonotype occurred many times. J is TRBJ2-3 and V is TRBV6-1, with D perhaps matching TRBD2 (5 bases). CDR1 and CDR2 (germline): MNHNS, SASEGT. The V gene lost 5 bases and the J gene lost 1 base, with 13 bases spanning the gap. This CDR3 is built from 15 residues. Here the CDR3 reads CASSYSSGRTDTQYF. The CDR3 nucleotides are TGTGCCAGCAGTTACAGCAGCGGACGCACAGATACGCAGTATTTT.

The table lists this clonotype with many counts. DNA of the CDR3: TGCAGTGCCCCCCCGTCGGGAGATACGCAGTATTTT. It encodes CSAPPSGDTQYF. This chain connects TRBV20-1 to TRBJ2-3, with D unresolved. The germline CDR1 and CDR2 sequences are DFQATT and SNEGSKA (reference sequence). The CDR3 contains 12 residues. Trimming took 6 bases from V and 5 from J, leaving 12 bases between them.

This clonotype was picked up many times. The rearrangement uses TRBV12-5 and TRBJ2-5; D is perhaps TRBD2 (6 bases). V was shortened by 2 bases and J by 5 bases, with 9 bases between the two germline ends. The CDR3 consists of 13 residues. Germline CDR1 LGHNT, CDR2 FRNRAP. CDR3 loop: CASGLSGRETQYF. In DNA, the CDR3 is TGTGCTAGTGGTTTGTCGGGGAGGGAGACCCAGTACTTC.

This clonotype was counted many times. This chain joins TRBV3-1 and TRBJ2-6; 8 bases map to TRBD1. The V and J ends lost 4 bases and 4 bases, in that order; junction bases with no gene match: 3. The CDR3 totals 15 residues. Germline lookup yields CDR1 LGHDT and CDR2 YNNKEL (reference sequence). This CDR3 is CASSLRQGGANVLTF. CDR3 DNA: TGTGCCAGCAGCCTTAGACAGGGGGGGGCCAACGTCCTGACTTTC.

The chain is built from TRBV6-5 and TRBJ1-1; the D is unclear. Trimming pared 1 base from V and 7 bases from J, leaving 10 bases between. Germline V lookup: CDR1 MNHEY, CDR2 SVGAGI. The CDR3 totals 13 residues. The CDR3 DNA is TGTGCCAGCAGTTACTTAAAGCAGAGTGAAGCTTTCTTT. This sequence encodes CASSYLKQSEAFF.

This clonotype was counted at least ten times. The rearrangement joins TRBV19 to TRBJ1-2; D might be TRBD1 (6 bases). Germline lookup yields CDR1 LNHDA and CDR2 SQIVND (reference sequence). This CDR3 has 14 residues. V lost 7 bases to trimming and J lost 0 bases, with 12 bases between them. CDR3 region: CASKLRTANYGYTF. CDR3 DNA sequence: TGTGCCAGTAAGCTCCGGACAGCTAACTATGGCTACACCTTC. The full variable domain, with the rest looked up from reference TRBV19 and TRBJ1-2, is DGGITQSPKYLFRKEGQNVTLSCEQNLNHDAMYWYRQDPGQGLRLIYYSQIVNDFQKGDIAEGYSVSREKKESFPLTVTSAQKNPTAFYLCASKLRTANYGYTFGSGTRLTVV.

The gene calls are TRBV12-5 and TRBJ1-2; possibly TRBD1 for D (6 bases). V gave up 2 bases and J gave up 2 bases, with 15 bases separating them. This CDR3 spans 16 amino acids. CDR1 and CDR2 from the germline V gene are LGHNT and FRNRAP. CDR3 sequence reads: CASGLPAGGPNYGYTF. CDR3 coding DNA: TGTGCTAGTGGTTTGCCCGCGGGGGGGCCGAACTATGGCTACACCTTC.

This clonotype was found many times. The chain has TRBV28 and TRBJ2-1; no clear D. In germline, CDR1 is MDHEN, CDR2 SYDVKM. This CDR3 is built from 14 residues. Trimming left V 8 bases short and J 5 bases short, with 16 bases between. CDR3 loop: CASGEGTDNNEQFF. The CDR3, as DNA: TGTGCCAGCGGTGAAGGAACAGATAACAATGAGCAGTTCTTC.

In its sample, this clonotype was seen many times. V gene TRBV7-3 combines with J gene TRBJ2-2; perhaps D is TRBD1 or TRBD2 (6 bases each). CDR3 size: 15 residues. Germline CDR1 SGHTA, CDR2 FQGTGA. Trimming took off 5 bases at V and 1 base at J, with 11 bases between the two ends. CDR3 loop: CASSPRGLNTGELFF. In nucleotides, the CDR3 is TGTGCCAGCAGCCCCCGGGGGCTGAACACCGGGGAGCTGTTTTTT.

At least ten counts were recorded for this clonotype. V and J are TRBV5-1 and TRBJ1-5; weak D call: TRBD1 (6 bases). Trimming took 0 bases from V and 3 from J, leaving 10 bases between them. This CDR3 has 15 residues. The germline V gene has CDR1 SGHRS and CDR2 YFSETQ. The CDR3 protein is CASSLGGADNQPQHF. The DNA of the CDR3 is TGCGCCAGCAGCTTGGGGGGGGCGGACAATCAGCCCCAGCATTTT.

This clonotype was observed many times. The chain employs TRBV20-1 and TRBJ2-1, with 11 bases that match TRBD2. With 3 bases clipped from V and 0 bases from J, the junction kept 10 bases outside the gene matches. The CDR3 runs 18 residues. Germline values: CDR1 DFQATT, CDR2 SNEGSKA (reference sequence). The chain's CDR3 is CSARGTNSGRGSYNEQFF. CDR3 nucleotide sequence: TGCAGTGCTAGGGGGACGAATAGCGGGAGGGGCTCCTACAATGAGCAGTTCTTC.

The rearrangement joins TRBV19 to TRBJ1-5; D is possibly TRBD1 (5 bases). The CDR3 extends over 16 amino acids. CDR1 and CDR2 from the germline V gene are LNHDA and SQIVND (reference sequence). Trimming removed 0 bases from V and 7 bases from J, with 16 bases in between. In nucleotides, the CDR3 is TGTGCCAGTAGTATAGAGAGGGGCGCCCGAGTCCAGCCCCAGCATTTT. Translating it yields CASSIERGARVQPQHF.

This chain links TRBV9 with TRBJ2-1, with 8 bases that match TRBD2. The CDR3 extends over 16 amino acids. The ends lost 0 bases at V and 2 bases at J; junction bases unmatched: 4. Germline CDR1 is SGDLS and CDR2 is YYNGEE. CDR3 in amino acids: CASSVVAGPPYNEQFF. The CDR3 nucleotides are TGTGCCAGCAGCGTAGTAGCGGGGCCCCCCTACAATGAGCAGTTCTTC.

This clonotype was seen more than once but under ten times. The CDR3 DNA sequence: TGCGCCAGCAGCTTGGGGGGCAGGGGATCCACAGATACGCAGTATTTT. The encoded protein is CASSLGGRGSTDTQYF. This chain connects TRBV5-1 to TRBJ2-3; D is perhaps TRBD1 (6 bases). Germline V CDR1 and CDR2: SGHRS, YFSETQ. V was clipped by 0 bases and J by 2 bases, with 13 bases between them. This CDR3 spans 16 amino acids.

This clonotype was picked up many times. The chain joins TRBV20-1 to TRBJ2-5, with TRBD2 matching 7 bases. Germline CDR1 and CDR2: DFQATT and SNEGSKA (reference sequence). CDR3 length equals 13 residues. After removal of 7 bases from V and 1 base from J, the junction contained 6 bases not matched to a gene. The CDR3 DNA reads as TGCAGTGGGACCGGGACTACCCAAGAGACCCAGTACTTC. This sequence encodes CSGTGTTQETQYF.

Ten or more counts support this clonotype. The rearrangement uses TRBV7-3 and TRBJ2-5; TRBD2 aligns across 7 bases. Germline assignment: CDR1 SGHTA and CDR2 FQGTGA. Losses at the gene ends were 2 bases for V and 5 bases for J; bases not matched to a gene: 2. CDR3 length: 13 residues. The CDR3 DNA reads as TGTGCCAGCAGCTTAGACGGGGGGGAGACCCAGTACTTC. Protein: CASSLDGGETQYF.

This clonotype was picked up many times. This chain links TRBV4-1 with TRBJ1-2; 11 bases align to TRBD1. The CDR3 is 15 residues long. Losses at the gene ends were 0 bases for V and 8 bases for J; bases not matched to a gene: 5. Germline-derived CDR1 and CDR2 are MGHRA and YSYEKL. CDR3 sequence: CASSQEDRGRAGYTF. CDR3 DNA: TGCGCCAGCAGCCAAGAGGACAGGGGGCGAGCAGGCTACACCTTC.

The chain recombines TRBV18 with TRBJ1-1, with 9 bases that match TRBD1. Germline V gene lookup returns CDR1 KGHSH and CDR2 LQKENI. Unmatched junction bases numbered 6, after V lost 4 bases and J lost 12 bases. The CDR3 covers 12 residues. CDR3 residues: CASSQDRGIPFF. The DNA for the CDR3 is TGTGCCAGCTCACAAGACAGGGGGATACCTTTCTTT.

Many counts were recorded for this clonotype. The chain joins TRBV20-1 to TRBJ2-2, with D hard to call. CDR3 length: 11 residues. Germline CDR1 DFQATT, CDR2 SNEGSKA (reference sequence). Trimming shortened V by 4 bases and J by 5 bases, and 5 bases separated the two germline ends. DNA of the CDR3: TGCAGTGCTATGATTACCGGGGAGCTGTTTTTT. Protein sequence: CSAMITGELFF.

This clonotype was seen ten or more times. The genes are TRBV4-1 and TRBJ1-6; D not resolved. The germline V gene encodes CDR1 MGHRA and CDR2 YSYEKL. The CDR3 has 15 amino acids. V was trimmed by 0 bases and J by 7 bases, leaving 10 bases between them. The CDR3 spells CASSQDRSGNSPLHF. CDR3 DNA sequence: TGCGCCAGCAGCCAAGATAGATCCGGGAATTCACCCCTCCACTTT.

A note on this clonotype: This may come from a read error, since a much larger clone is one base off. This CDR3 is missing its conserved last phenylalanine or tryptophan, likely due to a read error. V usage is TRBV20-1 and J usage is TRBJ2-1; TRBD2 aligns across 12 bases. This CDR3 comprises 14 residues. The germline V gene has CDR1 DFQATT and CDR2 SNEGSKA (reference sequence). The V gene end was trimmed by 4 bases and the J gene end by 4 bases; junction bases not matched to a gene: 2. CDR3 in amino acids: CSATLAGGYNEQFY. Here the CDR3 DNA reads TGCAGTGCTACCCTAGCGGGAGGGTACAATGAGCAGTTCTAC.

This clonotype was counted between two and nine times. The chain recombines TRBV6-5 with TRBJ1-6; TRBD1 matches at 8 bases. CDR1 is MNHEY, CDR2 SVGAGI, per germline. The length of the CDR3 is 15 residues. V trimming: 2 bases; J trimming: 10 bases; junction bases outside the gene matches: 7. This CDR3 reads CASSYTGGVTSPLHF. The CDR3 DNA reads TGTGCCAGCAGTTACACAGGGGGGGTTACCTCACCCCTCCACTTT.

This clonotype has ten or more counts. The J gene is TRBJ2-6, the V gene TRBV20-1; D call uncertain. Trimming stripped 3 bases from V and 0 bases from J, with 9 bases between. This CDR3 comprises 15 residues. Germline V lookup: CDR1 DFQATT, CDR2 SNEGSKA (reference sequence). The CDR3 protein is CSARDFDSGANVLTF. The CDR3 coding sequence is TGCAGTGCTAGGGATTTTGACTCTGGGGCCAACGTCCTGACTTTC.